This TCR beta chain was sequenced for a study of cytomegalovirus exposure and HLA in healthy donors. Study conclusions and caveats: Across donors, most TCRs were seen rarely, yet some public ones were widespread. An analysis that was carried out later associated 16,951 TCR beta sequences with HLA alleles at 0.05 false discovery rate. Later work showed greater clonal expansion in HLA-associated TCR beta chains than in equally common others.

V was shortened by 7 bases and J by 5 bases, with 14 bases between the two germline ends. CDR1 and CDR2 (germline): SQVTM, ANQGSEA. The CDR3 totals 12 residues. Whereas donors were nominally healthy upon sampling, unrecorded immune exposures were probable. PCR was performed using 60 Vbeta and 13 Jbeta primers. The repertoire was sequenced with immunoSEQ multiplex PCR; TCRdb's copy has only in-frame clones and lacks some. The sample records 95,000 to 150,000 clones, roughly 76% being singletons. This clone was seen more than once but under ten times. Its matching antigen is unknown. This chain joins TRBV29-1 and TRBJ2-5; D is possibly TRBD2 (7 bases). The specimen was PBMCs. The source of this sequence is a woman aged 55-75 years in good health and CMV-seropositive. The CDR3 loop reads CSAGRGPETQYF. The DNA for the CDR3 is TGCAGCGCCGGGCGGGGGCCGGAGACCCAGTACTTC.